This entry describes one T cell receptor beta chain. This sample was taken from a study of blood T cells in healthy people across ages. V dropped 4 bases and J dropped 6 bases, with 15 bases sitting between them. CDR1 and CDR2 from the germline V gene are MNHNY and SVGAGI (reference sequence). The CDR3 has 14 residues. The authors ran a second PCR of roughly 6 to 12 cycles using a sample-barcoded 5' primer and a J-beta primer mix. TCRdb re-analysed the 5' RACE reads in MiXCR, keeping a single row per CDR3 protein. In the table there are about 780,000 distinct CDR3 sequences, less than 60% of which are singletons.

Sequencing was done on a sample of blood. This TCR came from a man older than 75 in good health. This chain connects TRBV6-6 to TRBJ1-2, with D possibly matching TRBD1 (5 bases). DNA for the CDR3: TGTGCCAGCAGTTCCCGCGGGACGCCTGATGGCTACACCTTC. Translated, it gives CASSSRGTPDGYTF.